Included here is one T cell receptor beta chain sequence, with context. Its antigen remains undetermined. No much larger clonotype is one base removed from it; base qualities were not supplied. This entry comes from a study of T cell responses to AZD1222 COVID-19 vaccine (TCRdb year 2021). About the full investigation: A total of 233 trial participants underwent TCR sequencing, of whom 207 had received two doses of AZD1222 and 26 had received two doses of the MenACWY control vaccine. Enrollment into the trials was organized by age into subgroups of 18-55, 56-69 and 70-plus years, and those subgroups contained approximately 150, 30 and 60 TCR-sequenced participants, respectively. Points the paper makes about the study in general: No day 14 peak-response samples were available, so repertoires were characterized only after the peak T cell response. In the small 56-69-year group, the increase in depth fell short of significance, most likely because of low power. Conclusions about previously exposed vaccinees were limited because only a handful of AZD1222 recipients were SARS-CoV-2 seropositive at baseline. After two AZD1222 doses, spike-specific TCR breadth and depth were significantly higher than at day 0 and than in MenACWY recipients. Reportedly, close to half of the unique spike-specific TCRs recognized epitopes lying outside the regions that are mutated in the B.1.351 and B.1.1.7 variants. Vaccine-associated CD4 TCRs spanned the whole spike protein, with dominant responses in regions 160-218 and 743-854. Participants were mostly white British, with more females than males. The authors suggested clonal diversity may have been underestimated.

The time point label for this specimen denotes: about 28 days (+/-7) after the second vaccine dose. AZD1222 recipients given second doses at about 4 weeks or at about 12 weeks were pooled, since spike-specific TCR depth and breadth were not found to differ between the two schedules. Samples from vaccinated people were obtained from the UK trials COV001 and COV002, which included a single-blind randomized controlled phase 2/3 trial of AZD1222 (ChAdOx1 nCoV-19) in healthy adults. Trial participant PBMC samples were collected at day 0 and day 28 after the second dose for TCRbeta chain sequencing. The CDR3 regions of human TCRbeta chains were subjected to immunosequencing. In the authors' own workflow: Repertoire TCRs were matched against a reference library of SARS-CoV-2-specific TCRs generated with the MIRA antigen-specificity platform. Breadth was defined as the fraction of unique TCRs that were SARS-CoV-2-associated, and depth was defined as the fraction of total T cells that were SARS-CoV-2-associated. Each spike-specific TCR was assigned to its reactive spike region and to a CD4 or CD8 class using the MIRA data. Log10-transformed breadth and depth values were compared by one-way ANOVA with Sidak's multiple comparisons tests. TCRdb re-hosts the immuneACCESS table, in-frame sequences only. Its copies lack some clones; in the studies checked, an unresolved V gene accounts for under half of them, and the cause for the rest is not known. The V and J calls and clone size are taken from that table; D and trimming were inferred from the DNA. The sample table contains around 150,000 clones; only one count was recorded for around 91% of them. The top ten clonotypes cover 5% to 6.5% of the sample.

The germline V gene (reference sequence) yields GTSNPN for CDR1 and SVGIG for CDR2. V is shortened by 0 bases, J by 0 bases, and the region joining them spans 8 bases. The CDR3 holds 15 amino acids from the cysteine to the phenylalanine. The DNA shown is the 45-base CDR3, in frame from base 1. The chain is encoded by TRBV30 joined to TRBJ1-4, with the D gene not confidently named. The receptor comes from an adult who received the AZD1222 COVID-19 vaccine. The material was peripheral blood, obtained 28 days after the second AZD1222 dose. CDR3 protein: CAWSVGVATNEKLFF. The base sequence is TGTGCCTGGAGTGTCGGGGTAGCAACTAATGAAAAACTGTTTTTT.